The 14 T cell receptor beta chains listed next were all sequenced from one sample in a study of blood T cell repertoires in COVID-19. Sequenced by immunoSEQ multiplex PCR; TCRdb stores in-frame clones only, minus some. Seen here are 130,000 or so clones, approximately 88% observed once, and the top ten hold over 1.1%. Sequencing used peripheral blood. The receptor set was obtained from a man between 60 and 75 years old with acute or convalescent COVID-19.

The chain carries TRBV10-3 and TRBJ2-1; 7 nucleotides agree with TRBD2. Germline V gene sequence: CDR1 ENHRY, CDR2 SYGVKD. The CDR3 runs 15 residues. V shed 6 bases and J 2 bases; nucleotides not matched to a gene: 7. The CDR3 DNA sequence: TGTGCCATCAGGGAAATGGGGGGGGCCTACAATGAGCAGTTCTTC. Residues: CAIREMGGAYNEQFF.

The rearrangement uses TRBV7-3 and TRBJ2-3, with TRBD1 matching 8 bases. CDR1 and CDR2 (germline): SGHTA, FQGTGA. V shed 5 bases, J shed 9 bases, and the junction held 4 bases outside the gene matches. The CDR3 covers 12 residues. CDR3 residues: CASSRQGSTQYF. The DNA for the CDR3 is TGTGCCAGCAGCCGACAGGGGTCAACGCAGTATTTT.

The CDR3 DNA reads as TGTGCCAGCAGTGGACAGGAGAGCTCCTATAATTCACCCCTCCACTTT. Encoded protein: CASSGQESSYNSPLHF. The V gene is TRBV6-1, the J gene TRBJ1-6; tentative D call: TRBD1 (6 bases). V was cut by 4 bases and J by 0 bases, with 10 bases left in between. This CDR3 has 16 amino acids. Germline V gene lookup returns CDR1 MNHNS and CDR2 SASEGT.

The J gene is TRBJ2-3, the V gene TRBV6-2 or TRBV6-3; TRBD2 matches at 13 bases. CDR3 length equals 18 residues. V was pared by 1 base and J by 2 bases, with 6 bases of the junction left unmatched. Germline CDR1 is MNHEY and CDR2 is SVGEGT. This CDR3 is CASSYFSGLAGVTDTQYF. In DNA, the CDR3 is TGTGCCAGCAGTTACTTCTCCGGACTAGCGGGAGTCACAGATACGCAGTATTTT.

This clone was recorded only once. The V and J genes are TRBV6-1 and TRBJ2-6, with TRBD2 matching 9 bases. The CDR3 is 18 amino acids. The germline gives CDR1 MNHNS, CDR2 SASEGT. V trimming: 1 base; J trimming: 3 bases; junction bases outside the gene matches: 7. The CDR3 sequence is CASSEGGSGRYGANVLTF. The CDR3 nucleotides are TGTGCCAGCAGTGAAGGGGGGAGCGGGAGGTATGGGGCCAACGTCCTGACTTTC.

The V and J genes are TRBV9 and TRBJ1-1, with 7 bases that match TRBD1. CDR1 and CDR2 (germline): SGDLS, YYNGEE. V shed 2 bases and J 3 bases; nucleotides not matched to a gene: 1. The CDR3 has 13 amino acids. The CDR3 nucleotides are TGTGCCAGCAGCGTCGACAGGGACACTGAAGCTTTCTTT. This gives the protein CASSVDRDTEAFF.

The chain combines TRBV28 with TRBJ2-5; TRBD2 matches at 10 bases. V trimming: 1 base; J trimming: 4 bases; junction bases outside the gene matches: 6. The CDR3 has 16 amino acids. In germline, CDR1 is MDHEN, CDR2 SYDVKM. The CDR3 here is CASSLLASGRAETQYF. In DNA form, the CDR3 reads TGTGCCAGCAGTTTATTAGCCAGCGGGAGGGCAGAGACCCAGTACTTC.

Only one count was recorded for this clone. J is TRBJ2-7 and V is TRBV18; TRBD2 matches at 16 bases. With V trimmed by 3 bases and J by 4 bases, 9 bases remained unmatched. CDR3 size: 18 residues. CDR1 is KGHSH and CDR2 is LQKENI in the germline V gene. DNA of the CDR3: TGTGCCAGCTCACCGTCGGGACTAGCGGGAGGGCCGCGGTACGAGCAGTACTTC. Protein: CASSPSGLAGGPRYEQYF.

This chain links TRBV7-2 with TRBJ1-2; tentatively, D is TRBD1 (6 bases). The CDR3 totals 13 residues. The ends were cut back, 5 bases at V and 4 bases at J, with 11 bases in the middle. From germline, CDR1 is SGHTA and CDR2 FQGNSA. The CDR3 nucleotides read TGTGCCAGCAGCGAGGAAGGGGGCTATGGCTACACCTTC. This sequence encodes CASSEEGGYGYTF.

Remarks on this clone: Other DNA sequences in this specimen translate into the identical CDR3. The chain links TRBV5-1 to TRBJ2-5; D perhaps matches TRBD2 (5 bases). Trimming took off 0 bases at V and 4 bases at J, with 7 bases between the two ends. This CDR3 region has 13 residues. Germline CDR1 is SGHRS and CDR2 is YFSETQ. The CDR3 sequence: CASSLAGRETQYF. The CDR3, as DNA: TGCGCCAGCAGCTTGGCGGGAAGAGAGACCCAGTACTTC.

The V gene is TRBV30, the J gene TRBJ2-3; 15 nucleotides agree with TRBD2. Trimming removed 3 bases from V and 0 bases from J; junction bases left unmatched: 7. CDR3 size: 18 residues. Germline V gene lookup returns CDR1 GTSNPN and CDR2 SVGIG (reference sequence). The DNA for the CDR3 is TGTGCCTGGAGCCTAGGGACTAGCGGGGGGCCCAGCACAGATACGCAGTATTTT. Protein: CAWSLGTSGGPSTDTQYF.

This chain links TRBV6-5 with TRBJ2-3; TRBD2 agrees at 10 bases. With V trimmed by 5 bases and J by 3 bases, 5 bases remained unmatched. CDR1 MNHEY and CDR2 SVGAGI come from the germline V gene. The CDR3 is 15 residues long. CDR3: CASSKKRGGTDTQYF. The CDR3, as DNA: TGTGCCAGCAGTAAAAAGCGGGGGGGAACAGATACGCAGTATTTT.

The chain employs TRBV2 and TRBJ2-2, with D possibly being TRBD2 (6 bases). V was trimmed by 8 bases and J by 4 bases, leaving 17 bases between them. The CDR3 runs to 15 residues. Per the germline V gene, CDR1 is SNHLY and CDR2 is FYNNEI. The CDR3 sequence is CASAGTTSFTGELFF. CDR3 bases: TGTGCCAGCGCCGGGACGACTAGTTTCACCGGGGAGCTGTTTTTT.

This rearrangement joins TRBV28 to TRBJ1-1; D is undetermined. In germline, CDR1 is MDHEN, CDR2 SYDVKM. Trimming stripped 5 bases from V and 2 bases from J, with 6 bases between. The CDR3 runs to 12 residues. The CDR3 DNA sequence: TGTGCCAGCAGTACGGGTAACACTGAAGCTTTCTTT. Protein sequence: CASSTGNTEAFF.